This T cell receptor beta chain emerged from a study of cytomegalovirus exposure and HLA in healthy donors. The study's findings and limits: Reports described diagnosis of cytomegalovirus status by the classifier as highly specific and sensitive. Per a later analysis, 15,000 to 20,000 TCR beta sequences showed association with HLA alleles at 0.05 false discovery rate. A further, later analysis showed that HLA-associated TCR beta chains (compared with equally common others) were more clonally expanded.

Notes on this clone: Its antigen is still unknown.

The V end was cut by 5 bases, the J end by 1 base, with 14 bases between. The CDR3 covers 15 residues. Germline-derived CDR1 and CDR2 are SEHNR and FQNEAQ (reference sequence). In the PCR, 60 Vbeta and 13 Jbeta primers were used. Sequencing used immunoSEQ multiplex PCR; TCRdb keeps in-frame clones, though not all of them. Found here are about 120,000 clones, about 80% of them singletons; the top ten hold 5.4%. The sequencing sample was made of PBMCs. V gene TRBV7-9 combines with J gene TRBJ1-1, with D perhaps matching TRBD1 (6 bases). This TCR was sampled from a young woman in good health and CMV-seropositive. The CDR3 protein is CASSPQGSENTEAFF. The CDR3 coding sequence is TGTGCCAGCAGCCCACAGGGTTCCGAGAACACTGAAGCTTTCTTT.